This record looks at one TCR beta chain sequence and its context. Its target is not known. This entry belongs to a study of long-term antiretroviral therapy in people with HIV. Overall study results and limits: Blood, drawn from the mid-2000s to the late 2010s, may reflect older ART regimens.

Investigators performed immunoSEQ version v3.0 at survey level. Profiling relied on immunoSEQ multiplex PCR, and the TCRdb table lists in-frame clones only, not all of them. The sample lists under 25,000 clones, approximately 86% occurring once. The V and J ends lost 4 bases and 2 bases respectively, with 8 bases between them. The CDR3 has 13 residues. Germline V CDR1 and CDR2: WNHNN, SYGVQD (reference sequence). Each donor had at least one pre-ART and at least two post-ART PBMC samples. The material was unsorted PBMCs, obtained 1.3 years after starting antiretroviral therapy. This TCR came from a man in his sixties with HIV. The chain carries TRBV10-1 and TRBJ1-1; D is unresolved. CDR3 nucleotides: TGCGCCAGCAGTGTTGGCCTTAACACTGAAGCTTTCTTT. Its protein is CASSVGLNTEAFF.